The 14 T cell receptor beta chains below all came from one sample that was sequenced in a study of vaccination and CD4 T cells after COVID-19. Their recognized antigens are unknown. The time point is: late sampling 161 to 241 days after vaccination in three convalescent patients. Treatment meaning: approximately 10-day PBMC culture with coronavirus spike peptide pools or control peptides (ViraFEST assay). With the Oncomine TCR Beta short-read assay, DNA from cultured CD4+ T cells was sequenced. Each CDR3 protein is one row after TCRdb ran MiXCR on the PCR reads. The sample includes nearly 25,000 distinct CDR3 sequences, about 29% seen only once; the top ten take approximately 3%. The sample here was CD4+ T cells from blood, cultured in vitro, taken about 7 months after SARS-CoV-2 vaccination. The receptor source for this set is a human donor who had recovered from COVID-19.

A remark on this clonotype: The junction departs from germline at one end; a sequencing error may be responsible. The chain uses TRBV7-6 and TRBJ2-1; unclear D gene. The germline CDR1 and CDR2 sequences are SGHVS and FNYEAQ. The CDR3 has 15 residues. Here the CDR3 reads CAISVRVESYNEQFF. CDR3 sequence (DNA): TGTGCCATCAGCGTTAGGGTGGAGTCCTACAATGAGCAGTTCTTC.

The chain carries TRBV2 and TRBJ1-3, with D perhaps matching TRBD1 (5 bases). Germline-derived CDR1 and CDR2 are SNHLY and FYNNEI. V lost 6 bases, J lost 8 bases, and 17 bases lay in between. The CDR3 has 14 amino acids. CDR3 amino acids: CASSSGRGRDTIYF. In nucleotides, the CDR3 is TGTGCCAGCAGCAGTGGACGGGGACGGGACACCATATATTTT.

This clonotype was detected a few times. This sequence joins TRBV7-6 and TRBJ2-1; 8 bases are shared with TRBD2. With 3 bases clipped from V and 4 bases from J, the junction kept 8 bases outside the gene matches. Looked up from germline, CDR1 is SGHVS and CDR2 is FNYEAQ. The CDR3 is 16 residues long. CDR3 protein: CASSFFGLAAYNEQFF. The CDR3 nucleotides read TGTGCCAGCAGCTTCTTCGGACTAGCAGCTTACAATGAGCAGTTCTTC. Using reference TRBV7-6 and TRBJ2-1 for the parts outside the CDR3, the full variable domain is GAGVSQSPRYKVTKRGQDVALRCDPISGHVSLYWYRQALGQGPEFLTYFNYEAQQDKSGLPNDRFSAERPEGSISTLTIQRTEQRDSAMYRCASSFFGLAAYNEQFFGPGTRLTVL.

This clonotype appeared a few times. The chain links TRBV20-1 to TRBJ2-5; 9 nucleotides align to TRBD2. CDR3 size: 15 residues. Losses at the gene ends were 5 bases for V and 3 bases for J; bases not matched to a gene: 10. Germline lookup yields CDR1 DFQATT and CDR2 SNEGSKA (reference sequence). In nucleotides, the CDR3 is TGCAGTGCTCCCGGGGGCGGGAGGGGGGAAGAGACCCAGTACTTC. This codes for CSAPGGGRGEETQYF.

This clonotype showed up just a few times. The chain employs TRBV7-8 and TRBJ1-1; no clear D gene. Germline lookup yields CDR1 SGHVS and CDR2 FQNEAQ. Trimming cost V 4 bases and J 1 base, with 13 bases left between them. This CDR3 has 15 amino acids. CDR3 in DNA: TGTGCCAGCAGCTCCCAACCGGTTACGAACACTGAAGCTTTCTTT. It yields the protein CASSSQPVTNTEAFF.

The J gene is TRBJ2-2, the V gene TRBV28; D perhaps matches TRBD1 (6 bases). V was trimmed by 4 bases and J by 0 bases, leaving 12 bases between them. This CDR3 has 16 residues. The germline gives CDR1 MDHEN, CDR2 SYDVKM. The CDR3 sequence: CASSSSGVPNTGELFF. The DNA of the CDR3 is TGTGCCAGCAGTTCGTCAGGGGTTCCGAACACCGGGGAGCTGTTTTTT. Full variable domain (outside the CDR3, taken from reference TRBV28 and TRBJ2-2): DVKVTQSSRYLVKRTGEKVFLECVQDMDHENMFWYRQDPGLGLRLIYFSYDVKMKEKGDIPEGYSVSREKKERFSLILESASTNQTSMYLCASSSSGVPNTGELFFGEGSRLTVL.

This clonotype has only a few counts. V is TRBV20-1 and J is TRBJ2-7; D unclear. Trimming removed 6 bases from V and 3 bases from J, with 12 bases in between. The CDR3 length is 12 residues. Germline V gene data show CDR1 as DFQATT and CDR2 as SNEGSKA (reference sequence). For the CDR3, the DNA is TGCAGTGCCCCCGGACGGTTCTACGAGCAGTACTTC. Translating gives CSAPGRFYEQYF.

The chain recombines TRBV6-1 with TRBJ1-1, with D hard to call. Germline values: CDR1 MNHNS, CDR2 SASEGT. CDR3 length: 13 residues. Trimming left V 9 bases short and J 0 bases short, with 11 bases between. CDR3 region: CASWEELNTEAFF. CDR3 nucleotides: TGTGCCAGTTGGGAGGAACTGAACACTGAAGCTTTCTTT.

The sample holds a few counts of this clonotype. The chain uses TRBV5-4 and TRBJ2-5, with D tentatively TRBD2 (5 bases). V dropped 2 bases and J dropped 4 bases, with 18 bases sitting between them. Germline loops: CDR1 SGHNT, CDR2 YYREEE (reference sequence). The CDR3 is 16 amino acids. This chain's CDR3 is CASSLRLVGVGETQYF. CDR3 coding DNA: TGTGCCAGCAGCTTACGGTTGGTGGGAGTAGGAGAGACCCAGTACTTC.

In its sample, this clonotype was seen a few times. The junction does not match germline at one end; this may be a read error. The V call is TRBV27, the J call TRBJ1-6; TRBD1 matches 7 bases. Germline V gives CDR1 MNHEY, CDR2 SMNVEV (reference sequence). This CDR3 spans 15 amino acids. The CDR3 loop is CAGSLTGAHNSPLHF. The CDR3 nucleotides are TGTGCCGGCAGTTTAACAGGGGCCCATAATTCACCCCTCCACTTT.

The V and J genes are TRBV7-2 and TRBJ2-5; D unclear. Germline CDR1 SGHTA, CDR2 FQGNSA. V lost 1 base and J lost 3, with 3 bases in between. The CDR3 covers 12 residues. The CDR3 sequence is CASSLGEETQYF. For the CDR3, the DNA is TGTGCCAGCAGCTTAGGCGAAGAGACCCAGTACTTC. Full variable domain (rest looked up from reference TRBV7-2 and TRBJ2-5): GAGVSQSPSNKVTEKGKDVELRCDPISGHTALYWYRQSLGQGLEFLIYFQGNSAPDKSGLPSDRFSAERTGGSVSTLTIQRTQQEDSAVYLCASSLGEETQYFGPGTRLLVL.

The chain joins TRBV6-5 to TRBJ2-3; 8 bases agree with TRBD1. Germline V CDR1 and CDR2: MNHEY, SVGAGI. J gave up 4 bases and V 0 bases, and 9 bases lay outside the gene matches. The CDR3 loop spans 17 amino acids. CDR3: CASSYSTPGTGSDTQYF. The CDR3 nucleotides are TGTGCCAGCAGTTACTCGACCCCCGGGACAGGATCAGATACGCAGTATTTT.

The CDR3 coding sequence is TGTGCCAGCAGTTATATCTTGGACAATGAGCAGTTCTTC. Translation: CASSYILDNEQFF. The rearrangement joins TRBV14 to TRBJ2-1; D unclear. The germline V and J ends were trimmed by 6 bases and 5 bases, with 11 bases remaining between them. CDR3 length: 13 residues. The germline V gene has CDR1 SGHDN and CDR2 FVKESK.

The rearrangement links TRBV28 to TRBJ1-1; D gene ambiguous. CDR3 length: 11 amino acids. Trimming left V 3 bases short and J 8 bases short, with 7 bases between. The germline V gene has CDR1 MDHEN and CDR2 SYDVKM. CDR3 amino acids: CASSFYREAFF. The CDR3 DNA sequence: TGTGCCAGCAGTTTTTACAGAGAAGCTTTCTTT.